This T cell receptor beta chain was recovered during a study of cytomegalovirus exposure and HLA in healthy donors. The germline V gene encodes CDR1 SGDLS and CDR2 YYNGEE. Trimming shortened V by 4 bases and J by 0 bases, and 14 bases separated the two germline ends. The CDR3 consists of 16 residues. With 60 Vbeta and 13 Jbeta primers, the PCR was carried out. Some clones are missing from TCRdb's copy, which holds only in-frame ones; the method was immunoSEQ multiplex PCR. Seen here are 60,000 or so clones, about 85% observed once, and the top ten hold around a tenth. V gene TRBV9 combines with J gene TRBJ2-1; weak D call: TRBD1 (5 bases). This TCR came from a female donor in good health and CMV-seronegative. Sequencing was performed on PBMCs. The CDR3 bases are TGTGCCAGCAGCAAACAGGACAAGAGCTCCTACAATGAGCAGTTCTTC. Amino acids: CASSKQDKSSYNEQFF.